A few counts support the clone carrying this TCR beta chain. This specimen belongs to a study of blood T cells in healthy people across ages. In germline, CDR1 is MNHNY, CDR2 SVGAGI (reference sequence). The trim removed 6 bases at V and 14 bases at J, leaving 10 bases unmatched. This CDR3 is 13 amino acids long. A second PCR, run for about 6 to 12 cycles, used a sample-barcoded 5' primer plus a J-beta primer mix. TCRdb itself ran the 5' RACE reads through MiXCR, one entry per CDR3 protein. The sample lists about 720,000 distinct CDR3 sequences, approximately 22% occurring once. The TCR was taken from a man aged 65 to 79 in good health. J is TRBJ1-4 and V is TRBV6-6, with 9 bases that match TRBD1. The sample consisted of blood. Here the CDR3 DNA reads TGTGCCAGCAGCGGGACAGGGAGTTCTTTGCTGTTTTTT. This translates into CASSGTGSSLLFF.